The 30 T cell receptor beta chains in this list originate from one sample, sequenced in a study of T-cell memory formation after mild COVID-19. TCRdb re-derived calls from the 5' RACE reads in MiXCR, one entry per CDR3 protein. The sample holds just under 550,000 distinct CDR3 sequences, just over 20% seen once. The sequenced sample consisted of PBMCs or a T cell subset sorted from them (not recorded which). The receptors derive from an adult woman who had mild COVID-19 (a few samples of this study predate the infection). Cell type and time point are not known.

This sequence joins TRBV29-1 and TRBJ2-3, with a possible D match to TRBD1 (6 bases). V was clipped by 7 bases and J by 0 bases, with 14 bases between them. This CDR3 region has 14 residues. Germline CDR1 is SQVTM and CDR2 is ANQGSEA. The CDR3 nucleotides are TGCAGCGGGTGCCCCAGGGGTAGCACAGATACGCAGTATTTT. Translating gives CSGCPRGSTDTQYF.

This chain joins TRBV12-3 or TRBV12-4 and TRBJ2-7; D is unclear. The CDR3 extends over 14 amino acids. Trimming shortened V by 6 bases and J by 0 bases, and 12 bases separated the two germline ends. This chain's CDR3 is CASSTPKSSYEQYF. CDR3 nucleotides: TGTGCCAGCAGCACTCCGAAGAGCTCCTACGAGCAGTACTTC.

There are a few counts of this clonotype. The chain couples TRBV6-5 to TRBJ1-1; TRBD1 matches 9 bases. Germline trimming cut 8 bases from V and 1 base from J; bases unmatched to any gene: 20. Germline CDR1 is MNHEY and CDR2 is SVGAGI. The CDR3 has 19 amino acids. CDR3 region: CASRPPGQGFFGRNTEAFF. CDR3 bases: TGTGCCAGCCGGCCGCCGGGACAGGGTTTTTTTGGGAGGAACACTGAAGCTTTCTTT.

This clonotype has more than one count but fewer than ten. V gene TRBV29-1 combines with J gene TRBJ2-6, with D tentatively TRBD2 (7 bases). The V end was cut by 6 bases, the J end by 6 bases, with 21 bases between. The CDR3 runs 16 residues. The germline V gene encodes CDR1 SQVTM and CDR2 ANQGSEA. CDR3 bases: TGCAGCGTCTGGGGGGCAGGGAGGGGAACGGCCAACGTCCTGACTTTC. Its translation: CSVWGAGRGTANVLTF.

This clonotype was found a few times. The chain links TRBV19 to TRBJ1-1; 8 bases align to TRBD1. The ends lost 3 bases at V and 1 base at J; junction bases unmatched: 4. Germline-derived CDR1 and CDR2 are LNHDA and SQIVND (reference sequence). The CDR3 runs 15 residues. Written as DNA, the CDR3 is TGTGCCAGTAGTATTGCAGGGGGCTCGAACACTGAAGCTTTCTTT. This codes for CASSIAGGSNTEAFF.

The V and J genes are TRBV2 and TRBJ2-7; 10 bases are shared with TRBD2. The J segment lost 0 bases and the V segment lost 7 bases, leaving 6 bases of the junction unmatched. This CDR3 has 15 residues. CDR1 is SNHLY, CDR2 FYNNEI, per germline. The CDR3, as DNA: TGTGCCAGCACCTTCGGACTAGCGGACTCCTACGAGCAGTACTTC. Amino acid sequence: CASTFGLADSYEQYF. Full variable domain (remainder filled in from reference TRBV2 and TRBJ2-7): EPEVTQTPSHQVTQMGQEVILRCVPISNHLYFYWYRQILGQKVEFLVSFYNNEISEKSEIFDDQFSVERPDGSNFTLKIRSTKLEDSAMYFCASTFGLADSYEQYFGPGTRLTVT.

This clonotype was counted a few times. The J gene is TRBJ2-1, the V gene TRBV20-1, with 13 positions matching TRBD2. The CDR3 loop spans 15 amino acids. The V and J ends lost 6 bases and 7 bases, in that order; junction bases with no gene match: 9. Germline assignment: CDR1 DFQATT and CDR2 SNEGSKA (reference sequence). The CDR3 sequence: CSALAGGTAANEQFF. As DNA, the CDR3 is TGCAGTGCACTAGCGGGGGGGACAGCCGCTAATGAGCAGTTCTTC.

The chain has TRBV5-5 and TRBJ1-4; D not certain. There are 14 residues in the CDR3. Germline CDR1 SGHKS, CDR2 YYEKEE (reference sequence). V lost 0 bases, J lost 10 bases, and 13 bases lay in between. The CDR3 loop is CASSLEPISGKLFF. CDR3 in DNA: TGTGCCAGCAGCTTGGAACCAATCTCCGGAAAACTGTTTTTT. The complete variable domain, with remaining parts taken from reference TRBV5-5 and TRBJ1-4, reads DAGVTQSPTHLIKTRGQQVTLRCSPISGHKSVSWYQQVLGQGPQFIFQYYEKEERGRGNFPDRFSARQFPNYSSELNVNALLLGDSALYLCASSLEPISGKLFFGSGTQLSVL.

The rearrangement joins TRBV15 to TRBJ1-3, with D unresolved. V lost 1 base, J lost 0 bases, and 10 bases lay in between. CDR1 is LNHNV and CDR2 is YYDKDF in the germline V gene (reference sequence). The CDR3 totals 16 residues. The CDR3 nucleotides read TGTGCCACCAGCAGAGTGGGAGGGCGCTCTGGAAACACCATATATTTT. It translates to CATSRVGGRSGNTIYF.

This clonotype showed up many times. The genes are TRBV20-1 and TRBJ2-1; 9 bases fit TRBD1. Losses at the gene ends were 4 bases for V and 5 bases for J; bases not matched to a gene: 9. CDR1 and CDR2 (germline): DFQATT, SNEGSKA (reference sequence). The length of the CDR3 is 15 residues. CDR3 sequence reads: CSATPLGQGHNEQFF. In DNA form, the CDR3 reads TGCAGTGCTACCCCTTTGGGACAGGGACACAATGAGCAGTTCTTC.

This sequence joins TRBV20-1 and TRBJ1-1, with 9 bases aligning to TRBD1. V was pared by 7 bases and J by 1 base, with 7 bases of the junction left unmatched. The CDR3 spans 14 residues. Germline V lookup: CDR1 DFQATT, CDR2 SNEGSKA (reference sequence). CDR3 in amino acids: CSVKSGQGNTEAFF. For the CDR3, the DNA is TGCAGTGTTAAATCGGGACAGGGGAACACTGAAGCTTTCTTT.

The rearrangement links TRBV20-1 to TRBJ1-1, with 8 bases lining up with TRBD1. The CDR3 runs to 16 residues. The V segment lost 0 bases and the J segment 0 bases; nucleotides outside the gene matches: 6. CDR1 is DFQATT, CDR2 SNEGSKA, per germline (reference sequence). CDR3 protein: CSARDPRTGLNTEAFF. CDR3 DNA: TGCAGTGCTAGAGACCCCAGGACAGGGCTGAACACTGAAGCTTTCTTT.

This clonotype was detected a few times. The V call is TRBV4-3, the J call TRBJ1-1; TRBD1 matches 7 bases. This CDR3 comprises 18 residues. CDR1 LGHNA and CDR2 YSLEER come from the germline V gene. The trim removed 1 base at V and 1 base at J, leaving 12 bases unmatched. The chain's CDR3 is CASSQVLSDRTGNTEAFF. CDR3 DNA: TGCGCCAGCAGCCAAGTACTCAGCGATCGGACAGGGAACACTGAAGCTTTCTTT.

This clonotype was seen a handful of times. The V and J genes are TRBV20-1 and TRBJ2-1; a possible D gene is TRBD2 (5 bases). Trimming cost V 4 bases and J 0 bases, with 25 bases left between them. This CDR3 is built from 19 residues. Germline loops: CDR1 DFQATT, CDR2 SNEGSKA (reference sequence). The CDR3 DNA sequence: TGCAGTGCTAAGACGACCTTACTTCTGGCGGGTAGCTCCTACAATGAGCAGTTCTTC. As protein: CSAKTTLLLAGSSYNEQFF.

This clonotype was found a few times. The J gene is TRBJ2-2, the V gene TRBV5-1; 7 bases fit TRBD1. Germline V gene sequence: CDR1 SGHRS, CDR2 YFSETQ. The V and J ends lost 1 base and 1 base, in that order; junction bases with no gene match: 4. CDR3 length: 16 residues. In DNA, the CDR3 is TGCGCCAGCAGCTTGACAGGGGCCCAGAACACCGGGGAGCTGTTTTTT. Translating it yields CASSLTGAQNTGELFF.

V and J are TRBV7-3 and TRBJ2-3; the D gene could be TRBD1 or TRBD2 (7 bases each). Trimming pared 1 base from V and 1 base from J, leaving 12 bases between. The CDR3 covers 16 residues. Germline V gene data show CDR1 as SGHTA and CDR2 as FQGTGA. The CDR3: CASSLMGGGRTDTQYF. CDR3 bases: TGTGCCAGCAGCTTAATGGGAGGGGGCCGCACAGATACGCAGTATTTT.

This clonotype appeared once. V usage is TRBV7-3 and J usage is TRBJ2-5; D might be TRBD1 or TRBD2, each matching 5 bases. V lost 5 bases and J lost 1, with 23 bases in between. The CDR3 covers 18 residues. CDR1 and CDR2 from the germline V gene are SGHTA and FQGTGA. The CDR3, as DNA: TGTGCCAGCAGCCCCCGGACATCAATCTCCGCGGGCCAAGAGACCCAGTACTTC. Its protein product is CASSPRTSISAGQETQYF.

V gene TRBV20-1 combines with J gene TRBJ2-3, with D unresolved. Germline assignment: CDR1 DFQATT and CDR2 SNEGSKA (reference sequence). Trimming removed 5 bases at V and 5 bases at J, with 11 bases between. This CDR3 has 12 amino acids. CDR3 loop: CSAPSWGDTQYF. CDR3 sequence (DNA): TGCAGTGCTCCTTCGTGGGGAGATACGCAGTATTTT.

The rearrangement joins TRBV20-1 to TRBJ2-7; D call uncertain. Per germline, CDR1 DFQATT and CDR2 SNEGSKA (reference sequence). V lost 3 bases to trimming and J lost 0 bases, with 12 bases between them. This CDR3 spans 14 amino acids. The CDR3 protein is CSARGLSHSYEQYF. CDR3 sequence (DNA): TGCAGTGCTAGGGGTCTCTCCCACTCCTACGAGCAGTACTTC.

This clonotype was found a few times. The V gene is TRBV5-6, the J gene TRBJ1-2; TRBD1 is a possible D gene (5 bases). The germline gives CDR1 SGHDT, CDR2 YYEEEE. This CDR3 spans 12 amino acids. Trimming removed 7 bases at V and 7 bases at J, with 14 bases between. DNA of the CDR3: TGTGCCAGCTGGCAGGGATACGGTGGCTACACCTTC. Its protein product is CASWQGYGGYTF.

This clonotype was picked up a small number of times. The CDR3: CASSLAGPTGYEQYF. DNA of the CDR3: TGTGCCAGCAGCTTGGCGGGACCTACTGGCTACGAGCAGTACTTC. J is TRBJ2-7 and V is TRBV7-9; possibly TRBD2 for D (6 bases). Trimming shortened V by 3 bases and J by 3 bases, and 15 bases separated the two germline ends. This CDR3 is 15 amino acids long. Germline assignment: CDR1 SEHNR and CDR2 FQNEAQ (reference sequence). Drawing the rest from reference TRBV7-9 and TRBJ2-7, the complete variable domain is DTGVSQNPRHKITKRGQNVTFRCDPISEHNRLYWYRQTLGQGPEFLTYFQNEAQLEKSRLLSDRFSAERPKGSFSTLEIQRTEQGDSAMYLCASSLAGPTGYEQYFGPGTRLTVT.

This clonotype was observed a few times. The gene calls are TRBV3-1 and TRBJ2-1, with 8 bases identical to TRBD1. The length of the CDR3 is 16 residues. Trimming cost V 4 bases and J 7 bases; bases outside gene matches: 12. The germline V gene has CDR1 LGHDT and CDR2 YNNKEL (reference sequence). The CDR3 DNA is TGTGCCAGCAGCCCGCTGGGGCAGGGGGCTGGGAATGAGCAGTTCTTC. It yields the protein CASSPLGQGAGNEQFF.

The DNA of the CDR3 is TGTGCCAGCAGTGAGGTTTTGGGATCGTCCGGAGAGCAGTACTTC. It yields the protein CASSEVLGSSGEQYF. V and J are TRBV6-1 and TRBJ2-7, with D unclear. Germline CDR1 MNHNS, CDR2 SASEGT. Trimming took 3 bases from V and 7 from J, leaving 19 bases between them. The CDR3 is 15 residues long.

A few counts support this clonotype. The genes are TRBV7-2 and TRBJ2-3, with 8 bases lining up with TRBD2. Looked up from germline, CDR1 is SGHTA and CDR2 is FQGNSA. The V and J ends lost 6 bases and 6 bases, in that order; junction bases with no gene match: 14. The CDR3 runs 16 residues. CDR3 in DNA: TGTGCCAGCAGTCAAAGCGGGAGTTTCTGGGGGGATACGCAGTATTTT. It codes for CASSQSGSFWGDTQYF.

This chain uses TRBV6-1 with TRBJ1-1; D not certain. The length of the CDR3 is 12 residues. CDR1 MNHNS and CDR2 SASEGT come from the germline V gene. The V gene lost 10 bases and the J gene lost 2 bases, with 11 bases spanning the gap. As DNA, the CDR3 is TGTGCCACCCCACTAACCAACACTGAAGCTTTCTTT. The encoded protein is CATPLTNTEAFF.

For the CDR3, the DNA is TGTGCCAGCCGGGGACAGGAGAACACCGGGGAGCTGTTTTTT. Residues: CASRGQENTGELFF. This chain links TRBV12-3 or TRBV12-4 with TRBJ2-2, with 8 bases lining up with TRBD1. Trimming cost V 8 bases and J 1 base; bases outside gene matches: 3. The CDR3 contains 14 residues.

J is TRBJ2-3 and V is TRBV24-1, with 7 positions matching TRBD2. The CDR3 is 15 amino acids. Losses at the gene ends were 0 bases for V and 4 bases for J; bases not matched to a gene: 3. Germline values: CDR1 KGHDR, CDR2 SFDVKD. For the CDR3, the DNA is TGTGCCACCAGTGATTTGATGGGGGGGGCAGATACGCAGTATTTT. This encodes CATSDLMGGADTQYF.

The chain employs TRBV20-1 and TRBJ2-7, with D maybe TRBD1 (6 bases). This CDR3 comprises 14 residues. The germline V and J ends were trimmed by 0 bases and 4 bases, with 13 bases remaining between them. Germline V CDR1 and CDR2: DFQATT, SNEGSKA (reference sequence). The CDR3: CSARERNRAYEQYF. The CDR3 region has the DNA TGCAGTGCTAGAGAGAGGAACAGGGCTTACGAGCAGTACTTC.

This clonotype was seen many times. The chain combines TRBV19 with TRBJ2-1, with D perhaps TRBD2 (5 bases). The CDR3 is made up of 17 amino acids. Germline lookup yields CDR1 LNHDA and CDR2 SQIVND (reference sequence). Trimming left V 3 bases short and J 1 base short, with 16 bases between. The CDR3 coding sequence is TGTGCCAGTAGTATCGGAGAGGTAGCGAGGTCCTACAATGAGCAGTTCTTC. Its protein is CASSIGEVARSYNEQFF. Complete variable domain (other parts from reference TRBV19 and TRBJ2-1): DGGITQSPKYLFRKEGQNVTLSCEQNLNHDAMYWYRQDPGQGLRLIYYSQIVNDFQKGDIAEGYSVSREKKESFPLTVTSAQKNPTAFYLCASSIGEVARSYNEQFFGPGTRLTVL.

This chain joins TRBV5-1 and TRBJ2-1; the D gene is possibly TRBD1 (5 bases). The V and J ends lost 4 bases and 7 bases respectively, with 15 bases between them. CDR1 SGHRS and CDR2 YFSETQ come from the germline V gene. CDR3 length equals 14 residues. The CDR3 coding sequence is TGCGCCAGCAGCCCGCAGGGTGTGGGGAATGAGCAGTTCTTC. It is translated as CASSPQGVGNEQFF.